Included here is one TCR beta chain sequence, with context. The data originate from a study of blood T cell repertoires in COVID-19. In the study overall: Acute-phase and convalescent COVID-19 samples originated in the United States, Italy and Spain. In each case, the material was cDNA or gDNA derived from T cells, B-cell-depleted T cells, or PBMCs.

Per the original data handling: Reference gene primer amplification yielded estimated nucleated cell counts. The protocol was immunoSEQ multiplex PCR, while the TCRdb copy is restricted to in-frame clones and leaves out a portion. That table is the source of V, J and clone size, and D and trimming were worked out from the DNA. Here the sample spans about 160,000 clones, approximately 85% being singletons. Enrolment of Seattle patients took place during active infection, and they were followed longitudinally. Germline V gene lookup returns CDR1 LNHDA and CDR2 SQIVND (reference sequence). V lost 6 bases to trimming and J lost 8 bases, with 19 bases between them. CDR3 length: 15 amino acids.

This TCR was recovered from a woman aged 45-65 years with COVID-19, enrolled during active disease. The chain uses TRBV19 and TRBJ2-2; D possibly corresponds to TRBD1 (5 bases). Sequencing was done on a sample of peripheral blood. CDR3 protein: CASSLTDLPVGELFF. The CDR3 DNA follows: TGTGCCAGTAGCTTGACAGACCTGCCGGTTGGGGAGCTGTTTTTT.